These 9 T cell receptor beta chains originate from one sample sequenced in a study of T cells after yellow fever vaccination. In TCRdb, the 5' RACE reads were re-called with MiXCR into one record per CDR3 protein. This sample yields 300,000 to 400,000 distinct CDR3 sequences, of which approximately 11% are seen a single time; under 4% belongs to the top ten. The sample in question was CD4+ T cells sorted from PBMCs, obtained 45 days after the yellow fever booster vaccination. These receptors were taken from a man aged 18-30 years who received the YFV17D yellow fever vaccine.

The chain combines TRBV7-2 with TRBJ1-3; D is possibly TRBD1 (5 bases). V was trimmed by 5 bases and J by 0 bases, leaving 14 bases between them. The CDR3 consists of 16 residues. Germline assignment: CDR1 SGHTA and CDR2 FQGNSA. Written as DNA, the CDR3 is TGTGCCAGCAGCCCCATGGGGGTTCTCTCTGGAAACACCATATATTTT. Its protein is CASSPMGVLSGNTIYF.

This clonotype came up a few times. This chain connects TRBV11-2 to TRBJ2-7; D is perhaps TRBD1 (6 bases). V lost 5 bases and J lost 5, with 13 bases in between. The germline V gene has CDR1 SGHAT and CDR2 FQNNGV. CDR3 length: 13 amino acids. The CDR3 region is CASSLNRDNEQYV. CDR3 nucleotides: TGTGCCAGCAGCCTAAACAGGGATAACGAGCAGTACGTC.

This chain joins TRBV3-1 and TRBJ2-5; TRBD2 matches 8 bases. Germline lookup yields CDR1 LGHDT and CDR2 YNNKEL (reference sequence). J gave up 3 bases and V 7 bases, and 7 bases lay outside the gene matches. This CDR3 is 14 amino acids long. CDR3: CASKALAEKETQYF. DNA for the CDR3: TGTGCCAGCAAGGCACTAGCGGAAAAAGAGACCCAGTACTTC.

V gene TRBV5-1 combines with J gene TRBJ1-1; no clear D gene. V shed 0 bases and J shed 4 bases, with 10 bases lying between them. Germline-derived CDR1 and CDR2 are SGHRS and YFSETQ. The CDR3 contains 14 residues. CDR3 DNA: TGCGCCAGCAGCTTGGCCGAGGCTGGCACTGAAGCTTTCTTT. Residues: CASSLAEAGTEAFF.

The chain is built from TRBV6-5 and TRBJ2-3; a possible D gene is TRBD1 (6 bases). Trimming left V 2 bases short and J 5 bases short, with 11 bases between. Germline assignment: CDR1 MNHEY and CDR2 SVGAGI. The CDR3 loop spans 14 amino acids. CDR3 sequence reads: CASSYNRAGDTQYF. The CDR3 DNA reads as TGTGCCAGCAGTTACAACAGGGCCGGAGATACGCAGTATTTT.

The table lists this clonotype with a few counts. The chain couples TRBV6-5 to TRBJ2-5; TRBD1 or TRBD2 may be the D gene (5 bases each). Germline lookup yields CDR1 MNHEY and CDR2 SVGAGI. Trimming shortened V by 8 bases and J by 4 bases, and 14 bases separated the two germline ends. The CDR3 has 13 amino acids. CDR3 DNA sequence: TGTGCCAGCGGTCGGGACCGGGGAGAGACCCAGTACTTC. This sequence encodes CASGRDRGETQYF.

This clonotype was counted a few times. The chain employs TRBV10-1 and TRBJ2-5; D gene uncertain. Germline V gives CDR1 WNHNN, CDR2 SYGVQD (reference sequence). The CDR3 totals 14 residues. V lost 0 bases and J lost 5, with 10 bases in between. The chain's CDR3 is CASSESGSYETQYF. The CDR3 nucleotides are TGCGCCAGCAGTGAGTCGGGGTCCTACGAGACCCAGTACTTC.

In its sample, this clonotype was seen a few times. The gene calls are TRBV5-1 and TRBJ2-7; 8 nucleotides agree with TRBD1. Germline CDR1 is SGHRS and CDR2 is YFSETQ. The CDR3 loop spans 13 amino acids. With V trimmed by 3 bases and J by 7 bases, 6 bases remained unmatched. CDR3 loop: CASSSQGAGEQYF. DNA for the CDR3: TGCGCCAGCAGCTCGCAGGGGGCCGGGGAGCAGTACTTC.

This clonotype was counted a few times. This chain uses TRBV28 with TRBJ2-2; D possibly uses TRBD1 or TRBD2 (5 bases each). The CDR3 covers 15 residues. Trimming took 6 bases from V and 6 from J, leaving 17 bases between them. In germline, CDR1 is MDHEN, CDR2 SYDVKM. Written as DNA, the CDR3 is TGTGCCAGCAGCTCCGGGACCCGAGGGCCCGGGGAGCTGTTTTTT. Its protein product is CASSSGTRGPGELFF. The whole variable domain, remainder taken from reference TRBV28 and TRBJ2-2, is DVKVTQSSRYLVKRTGEKVFLECVQDMDHENMFWYRQDPGLGLRLIYFSYDVKMKEKGDIPEGYSVSREKKERFSLILESASTNQTSMYLCASSSGTRGPGELFFGEGSRLTVL.